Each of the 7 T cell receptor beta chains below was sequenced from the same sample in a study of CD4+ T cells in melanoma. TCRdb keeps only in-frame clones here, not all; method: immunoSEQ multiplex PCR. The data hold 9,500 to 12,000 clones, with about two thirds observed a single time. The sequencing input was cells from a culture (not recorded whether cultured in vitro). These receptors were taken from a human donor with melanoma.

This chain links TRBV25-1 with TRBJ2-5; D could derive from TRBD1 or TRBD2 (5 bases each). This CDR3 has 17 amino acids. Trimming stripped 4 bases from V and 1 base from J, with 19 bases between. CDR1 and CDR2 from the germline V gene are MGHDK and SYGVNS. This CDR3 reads CASSARGRISSQETQYF. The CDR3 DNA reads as TGTGCCAGCAGTGCGAGGGGAAGGATCAGTTCCCAAGAGACCCAGTACTTC.

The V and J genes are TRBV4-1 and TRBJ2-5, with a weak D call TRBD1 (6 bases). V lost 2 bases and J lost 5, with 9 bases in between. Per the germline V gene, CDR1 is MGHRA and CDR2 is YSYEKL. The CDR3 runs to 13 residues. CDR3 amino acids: CASSQWQGETQYF. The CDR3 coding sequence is TGCGCCAGCAGCCAATGGCAGGGGGAGACCCAGTACTTC.

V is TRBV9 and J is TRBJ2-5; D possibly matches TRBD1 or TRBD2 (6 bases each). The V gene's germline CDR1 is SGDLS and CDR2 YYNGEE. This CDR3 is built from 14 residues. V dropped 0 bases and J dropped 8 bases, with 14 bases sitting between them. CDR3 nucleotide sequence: TGTGCCAGCAGCGTAGGTTCAAGGGGGGACACCCAGTACTTC. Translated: CASSVGSRGDTQYF.

CDR3 sequence (DNA): TGTGCCAGCAGTGATAGACCCCAAGGCAATCAGCCCCAGCATTTT. This translates into CASSDRPQGNQPQHF. V gene TRBV2 combines with J gene TRBJ1-5; D gene unclear. V shed 3 bases and J shed 2 bases, with 11 bases lying between them. In germline, CDR1 is SNHLY, CDR2 FYNNEI. The CDR3 loop spans 15 amino acids.

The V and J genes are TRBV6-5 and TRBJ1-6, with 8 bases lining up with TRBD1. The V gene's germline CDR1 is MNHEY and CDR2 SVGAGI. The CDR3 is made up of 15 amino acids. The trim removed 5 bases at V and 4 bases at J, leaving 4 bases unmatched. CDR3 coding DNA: TGTGCCAGCAGTACGACAGGGGATTATAATTCACCCCTCCACTTT. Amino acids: CASSTTGDYNSPLHF.

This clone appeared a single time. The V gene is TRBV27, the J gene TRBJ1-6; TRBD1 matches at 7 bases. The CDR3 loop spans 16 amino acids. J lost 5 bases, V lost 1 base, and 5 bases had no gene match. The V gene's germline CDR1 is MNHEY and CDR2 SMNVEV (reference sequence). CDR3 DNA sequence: TGTGCCAGCAGTTTATATGGGGACAGTAATAATTCACCCCTCCACTTT. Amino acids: CASSLYGDSNNSPLHF.

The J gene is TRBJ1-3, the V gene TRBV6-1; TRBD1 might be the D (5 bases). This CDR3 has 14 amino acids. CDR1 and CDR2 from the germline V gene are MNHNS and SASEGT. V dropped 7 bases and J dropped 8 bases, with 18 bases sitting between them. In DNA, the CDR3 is TGTGCCAGCAAACCCCGAGGGGAGGTGGACACCATATATTTT. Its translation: CASKPRGEVDTIYF.